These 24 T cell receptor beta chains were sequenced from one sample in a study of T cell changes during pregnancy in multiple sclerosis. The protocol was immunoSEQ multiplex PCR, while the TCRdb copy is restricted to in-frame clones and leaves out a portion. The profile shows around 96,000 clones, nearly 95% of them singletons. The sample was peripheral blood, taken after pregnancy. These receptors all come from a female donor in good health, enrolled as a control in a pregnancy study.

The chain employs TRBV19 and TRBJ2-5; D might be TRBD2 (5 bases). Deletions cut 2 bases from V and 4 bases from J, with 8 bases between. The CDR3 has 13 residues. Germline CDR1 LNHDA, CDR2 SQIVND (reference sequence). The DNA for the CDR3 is TGTGCCAGTAGTATAAGGGAGCCAGAGACCCAGTACTTC. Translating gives CASSIREPETQYF.

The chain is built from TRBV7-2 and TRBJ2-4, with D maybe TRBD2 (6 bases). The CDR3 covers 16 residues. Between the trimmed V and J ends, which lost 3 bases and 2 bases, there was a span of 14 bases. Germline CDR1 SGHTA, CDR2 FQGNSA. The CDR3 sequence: CASSFVAGSTKNIQYF. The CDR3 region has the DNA TGTGCCAGCAGCTTTGTGGCGGGATCTACCAAAAACATTCAGTACTTC. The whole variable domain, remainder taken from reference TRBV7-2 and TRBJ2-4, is GAGVSQSPSNKVTEKGKDVELRCDPISGHTALYWYRQSLGQGLEFLIYFQGNSAPDKSGLPSDRFSAERTGGSVSTLTIQRTQQEDSAVYLCASSFVAGSTKNIQYFGAGTRLSVL.

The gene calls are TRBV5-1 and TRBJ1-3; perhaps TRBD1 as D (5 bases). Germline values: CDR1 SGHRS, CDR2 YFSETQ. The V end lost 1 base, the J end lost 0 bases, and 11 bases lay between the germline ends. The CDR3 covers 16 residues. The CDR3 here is CASSLLQAFSGNTIYF. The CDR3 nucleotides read TGCGCCAGCAGCTTGCTACAGGCTTTCTCTGGAAACACCATATATTTT.

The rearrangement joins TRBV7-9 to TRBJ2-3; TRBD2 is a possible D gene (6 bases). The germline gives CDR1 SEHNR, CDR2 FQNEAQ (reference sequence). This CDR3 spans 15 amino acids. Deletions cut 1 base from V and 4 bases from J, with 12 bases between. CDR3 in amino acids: CASSLGAWGADTQYF. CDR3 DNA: TGTGCCAGCAGCTTAGGGGCCTGGGGGGCAGATACGCAGTATTTT.

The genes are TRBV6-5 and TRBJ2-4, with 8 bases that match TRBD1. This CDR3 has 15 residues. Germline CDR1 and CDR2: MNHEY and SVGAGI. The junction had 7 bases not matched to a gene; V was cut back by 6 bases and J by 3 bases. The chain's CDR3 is CASRRQGMDKNIQYF. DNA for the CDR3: TGTGCCAGCAGACGACAGGGGATGGACAAAAACATTCAGTACTTC.

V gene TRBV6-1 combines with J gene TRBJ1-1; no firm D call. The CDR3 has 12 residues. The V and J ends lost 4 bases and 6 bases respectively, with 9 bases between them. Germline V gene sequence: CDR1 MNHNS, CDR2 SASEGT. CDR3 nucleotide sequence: TGTGCCAGCAGTGTTAAACATTCTGAAGCTTTCTTT. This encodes CASSVKHSEAFF.

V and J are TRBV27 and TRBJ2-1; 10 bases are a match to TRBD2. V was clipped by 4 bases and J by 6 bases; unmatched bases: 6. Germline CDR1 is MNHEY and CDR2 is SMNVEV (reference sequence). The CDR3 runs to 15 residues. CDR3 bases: TGTGCCAGCAGTTCCGGGACTAGCGCCCTCAATGAGCAGTTCTTC. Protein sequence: CASSSGTSALNEQFF.

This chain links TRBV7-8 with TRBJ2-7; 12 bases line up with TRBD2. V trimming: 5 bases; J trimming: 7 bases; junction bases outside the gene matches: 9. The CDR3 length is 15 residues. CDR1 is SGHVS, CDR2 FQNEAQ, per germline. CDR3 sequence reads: CASSLRLAGVGEQYF. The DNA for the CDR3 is TGTGCCAGCAGCCTCAGACTAGCGGGAGTGGGTGAGCAGTACTTC.

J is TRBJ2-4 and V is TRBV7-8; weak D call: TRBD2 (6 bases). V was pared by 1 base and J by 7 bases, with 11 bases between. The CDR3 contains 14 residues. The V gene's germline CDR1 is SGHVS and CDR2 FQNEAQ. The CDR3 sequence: CASSLGGEENIQYF. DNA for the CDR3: TGTGCCAGCAGCTTAGGGGGGGAGGAGAACATTCAGTACTTC. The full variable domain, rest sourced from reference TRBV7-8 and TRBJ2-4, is GAGVSQSPRYKVAKRGQDVALRCDPISGHVSLFWYQQALGQGPEFLTYFQNEAQLDKSGLPSDRFFAERPEGSVSTLKIQRTQQEDSAVYLCASSLGGEENIQYFGAGTRLSVL.

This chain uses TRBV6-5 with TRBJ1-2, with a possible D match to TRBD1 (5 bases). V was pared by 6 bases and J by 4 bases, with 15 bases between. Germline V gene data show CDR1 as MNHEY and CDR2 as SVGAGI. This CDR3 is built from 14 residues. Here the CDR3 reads CASSPQGQGYGYTF. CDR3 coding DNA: TGTGCCAGCAGCCCCCAGGGTCAAGGCTATGGCTACACCTTC.

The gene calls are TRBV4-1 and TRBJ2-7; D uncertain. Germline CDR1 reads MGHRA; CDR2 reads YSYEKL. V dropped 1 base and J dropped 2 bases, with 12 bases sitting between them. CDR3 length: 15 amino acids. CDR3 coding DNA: TGCGCCAGCAGCCAAGTATCCCAGATAACCTACGAGCAGTACTTC. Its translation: CASSQVSQITYEQYF.

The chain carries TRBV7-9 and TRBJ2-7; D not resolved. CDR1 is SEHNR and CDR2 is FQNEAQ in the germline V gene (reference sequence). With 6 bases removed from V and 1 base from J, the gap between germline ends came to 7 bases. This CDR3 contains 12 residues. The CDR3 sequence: CASSQNSYEQYF. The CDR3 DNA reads TGTGCCAGCAGTCAGAATTCCTACGAGCAGTACTTC.

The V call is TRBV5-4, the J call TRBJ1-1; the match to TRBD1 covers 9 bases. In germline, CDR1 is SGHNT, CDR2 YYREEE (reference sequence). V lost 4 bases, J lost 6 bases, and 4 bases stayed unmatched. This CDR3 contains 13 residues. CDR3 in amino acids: CASSSRDRAEAFF. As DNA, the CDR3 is TGTGCCAGCAGCAGCCGGGACAGGGCTGAAGCTTTCTTT.

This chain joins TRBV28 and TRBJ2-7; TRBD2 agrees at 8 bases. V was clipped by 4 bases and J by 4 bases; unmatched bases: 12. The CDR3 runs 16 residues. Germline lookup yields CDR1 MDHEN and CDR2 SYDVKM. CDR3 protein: CASSSAGGGFGYEQYF. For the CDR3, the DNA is TGTGCCAGCAGTTCGGCGGGGGGCGGGTTCGGGTACGAGCAGTACTTC.

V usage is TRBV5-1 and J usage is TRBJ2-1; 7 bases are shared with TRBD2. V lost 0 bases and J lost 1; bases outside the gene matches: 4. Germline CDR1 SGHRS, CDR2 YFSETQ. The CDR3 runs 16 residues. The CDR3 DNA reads TGCGCCAGCAGCTTGGTTGGGGAGGGTTCCTACAATGAGCAGTTCTTC. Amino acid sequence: CASSLVGEGSYNEQFF.

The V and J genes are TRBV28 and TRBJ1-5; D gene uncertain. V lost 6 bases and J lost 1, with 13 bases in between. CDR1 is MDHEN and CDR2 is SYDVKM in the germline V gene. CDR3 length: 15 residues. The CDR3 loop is CASSLSGPSNQPQHF. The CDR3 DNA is TGTGCCAGCAGCCTGAGCGGACCGAGCAATCAGCCCCAGCATTTT.

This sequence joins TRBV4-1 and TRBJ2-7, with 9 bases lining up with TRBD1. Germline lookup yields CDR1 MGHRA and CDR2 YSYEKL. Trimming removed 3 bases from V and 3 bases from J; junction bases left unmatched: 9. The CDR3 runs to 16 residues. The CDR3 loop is CASSQENDRGYYEQYF. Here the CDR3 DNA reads TGCGCCAGCAGCCAGGAGAATGACAGGGGGTACTACGAGCAGTACTTC.

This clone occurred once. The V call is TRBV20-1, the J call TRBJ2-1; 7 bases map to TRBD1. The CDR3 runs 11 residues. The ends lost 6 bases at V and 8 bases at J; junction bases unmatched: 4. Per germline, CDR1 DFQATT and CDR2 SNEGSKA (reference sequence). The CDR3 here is CSAQQGYEQFF. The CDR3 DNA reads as TGCAGTGCGCAACAGGGGTATGAGCAGTTCTTC.

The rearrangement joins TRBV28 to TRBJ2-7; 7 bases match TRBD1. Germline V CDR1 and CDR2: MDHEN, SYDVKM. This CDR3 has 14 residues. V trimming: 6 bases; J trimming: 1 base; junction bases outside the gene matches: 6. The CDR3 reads CASRETGTSYEQYF. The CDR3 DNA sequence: TGTGCCAGCAGGGAGACAGGGACATCCTACGAGCAGTACTTC.

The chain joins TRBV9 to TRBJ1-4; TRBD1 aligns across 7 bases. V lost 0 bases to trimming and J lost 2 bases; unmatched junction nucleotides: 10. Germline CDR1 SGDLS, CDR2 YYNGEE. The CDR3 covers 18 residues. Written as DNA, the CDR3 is TGTGCCAGCAGCGTAGGAGGGGGCGCATATGGGACTAATGAAAAACTGTTTTTT. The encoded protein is CASSVGGGAYGTNEKLFF.

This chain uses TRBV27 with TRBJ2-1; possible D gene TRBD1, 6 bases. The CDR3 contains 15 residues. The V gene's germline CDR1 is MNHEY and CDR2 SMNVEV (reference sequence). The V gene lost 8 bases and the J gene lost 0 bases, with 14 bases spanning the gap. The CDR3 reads CASGSGGSSYNEQFF. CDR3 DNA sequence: TGTGCCAGCGGAAGTGGGGGCAGCTCCTACAATGAGCAGTTCTTC.

The CDR3 sequence is CASSPPGTYEQYF. CDR3 coding DNA: TGCGCCAGCAGCCCCCCGGGGACCTACGAGCAGTACTTC. The chain joins TRBV5-1 to TRBJ2-7; TRBD2 might be the D (5 bases). Germline values: CDR1 SGHRS, CDR2 YFSETQ. CDR3 length equals 13 residues. V was trimmed by 4 bases and J by 2 bases, leaving 10 bases between them.

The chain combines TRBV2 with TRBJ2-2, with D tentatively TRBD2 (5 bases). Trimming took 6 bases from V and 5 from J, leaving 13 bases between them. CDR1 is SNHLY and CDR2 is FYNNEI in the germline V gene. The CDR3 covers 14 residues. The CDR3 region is CASRISVLTGELFF. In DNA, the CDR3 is TGTGCCAGCAGAATTAGCGTATTAACCGGGGAGCTGTTTTTT.

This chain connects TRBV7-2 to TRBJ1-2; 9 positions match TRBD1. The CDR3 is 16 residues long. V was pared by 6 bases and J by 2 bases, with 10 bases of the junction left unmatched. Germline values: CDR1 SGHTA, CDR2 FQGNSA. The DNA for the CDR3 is TGTGCCAGCAGTTCCGGGACAGGGAGAAAAAACTATGGCTACACCTTC. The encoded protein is CASSSGTGRKNYGYTF.